Listed below are T cell receptor beta chains from one sample, sequenced in a study of tumor-infiltrating lymphocytes in oesophageal squamous cell carcinoma. TCRdb re-derived calls from the PCR reads in MiXCR, one entry per CDR3 protein. There are roughly 10,000 distinct CDR3 sequences in the sample; approximately 60% occur only once, and 27% lies in the top ten. Input material: esophageal tumor tissue. The receptors were sampled from a female donor with esophageal squamous cell carcinoma. The CDR3 runs from the conserved cysteine through the conserved F or W. A D gene is named only where the DNA matches it firmly. Some rows mark clone size as missing; the rest say once, few, many or name a class of expanded clone.

v_call	d_call	clone_size	j_call	cdr3_nt	cdr3_aa
TRBV7-2	TRBD2	many	TRBJ2-5	TGTGCCAGCACTTTTACGGGGGGAGAGACCCAGTACTTC	CASTFTGGETQYF
TRBV24-1	TRBD2	NA	TRBJ2-1	TGTGCCACCAGTGGTACTAGCGGGTCCAATGAGCAGTTCTTC	CATSGTSGSNEQFF
TRBV7-9	NA	NA	TRBJ2-1	TGTGCCAGCAGCTTGGGGCCTGCGGCCTACAATGAGCAGTTCTTC	CASSLGPAAYNEQFF
TRBV6-6	NA	NA	TRBJ1-1	TGTGCCAGCAGTTCTAAAACAGGGTTCACTGAAGCTTTCTTT	CASSSKTGFTEAFF
TRBV7-4	TRBD1	NA	TRBJ2-7	TGTGCCAGCAGCGTCTCCGGGACAGTGAAGAACTACGAGCAGTACTTC	CASSVSGTVKNYEQYF
TRBV28	TRBD2	NA	TRBJ2-7	TGTGCCAGCAGTACTAGCGGACCTTCCTACGAGCAGTACTTC	CASSTSGPSYEQYF
TRBV7-2	NA	NA	TRBJ2-1	TGTGCCAGCAGAAAGGACATGTACAATGAGCAGTTCTTC	CASRKDMYNEQFF
TRBV7-2	TRBD2	NA	TRBJ2-1	TGTGCCAGCAGCCCCAGACTAGCGGGAGTCCACAATGAGCAGTTCTTC	CASSPRLAGVHNEQFF
TRBV7-3	NA	NA	TRBJ2-5	TGTGCCAGCAGCTTCGGCCGCGAAGAGACCCAGTACTTC	CASSFGREETQYF
TRBV7-6	NA	few	TRBJ2-2	TGTGCTAGCAGCTCACAGGGCCACGGGACCGGGGAGCTGTTTTTT	CASSSQGHGTGELFF
TRBV11-1	NA	few	TRBJ2-5	TGTGCCAGCAGAACGACGGGAATTGGAGAGACCCAGTACTTC	CASRTTGIGETQYF
TRBV28	TRBD2	NA	TRBJ2-1	TGTGCCAGCAGTTGGGGGACTAGCGGTGAGCAGTTCTTC	CASSWGTSGEQFF
TRBV7-2	NA	NA	TRBJ1-1	TGTGCCAGCAGTTCTTATGGGGGGGCTAGCACTGAAGCTTTCTTT	CASSSYGGASTEAFF
TRBV7-8	NA	NA	TRBJ2-5	TGTGCCAGCAGCCAAGGTAGCGGCCAAGAGACCCAGTACTTC	CASSQGSGQETQYF
TRBV28	TRBD1	NA	TRBJ2-1	TGTGCCAGCAGTTCCTCTTCAGGGGGCTTCTACAATGAGCAGTTCTTC	CASSSSSGGFYNEQFF
TRBV7-2	NA	many	TRBJ2-1	TGTGCCAGCAGCTCCGGGAGCGGTGGATACAATGAGCAGTTCTTC	CASSSGSGGYNEQFF
TRBV6-1	TRBD2	NA	TRBJ2-1	TGTGCCAGCAGTGAAGCTCGTAGCGGGAGTGGAAATGAGCAGTTCTTC	CASSEARSGSGNEQFF
TRBV5-1	TRBD2	NA	TRBJ2-5	TGCGCCAGCAGCTTAGGTGGCGGGAGTCAAGAGACCCAGTACTTC	CASSLGGGSQETQYF
TRBV7-2	NA	NA	TRBJ2-7	TGTGCCAGCAGCTCGAACCCCAACTACGAGCAGTACTTC	CASSSNPNYEQYF
TRBV10-3	NA	NA	TRBJ2-5	TGTGCCATCAGCGCCCCAAATGGGACATCTCAAGAGACCCAGTACTTC	CAISAPNGTSQETQYF
TRBV7-6	TRBD1	NA	TRBJ1-1	TGTGCCAGCAGCCAGGACAGGGTGAACACTGAAGCTTTCTTT	CASSQDRVNTEAFF
TRBV7-2	NA	NA	TRBJ2-1	TGTGCCAGCAGCCCTCGGGGTAGCGGACCAGGCGATGAGCAGTTCTTC	CASSPRGSGPGDEQFF
TRBV7-2	NA	NA	TRBJ2-1	TGTGCCAGCAGCACCCCAGGCGGGCGGTACAATGAGCAGTTCTTC	CASSTPGGRYNEQFF
TRBV7-2	NA	NA	TRBJ1-5	TGTGCCAGCAGCCTGACAGAATTAGTCCAGCCCCAGCATTTT	CASSLTELVQPQHF
TRBV9	NA	many	TRBJ2-2	TGTGCCAGCAGCCCCACCGGGCAGACTAGGACCGGGGAGCTGTTTTTT	CASSPTGQTRTGELFF
TRBV2	NA	NA	TRBJ1-5	TGTGCCAGCAGTGAGGAAAGTACAGGGACTCAGCCCCAGCATTTT	CASSEESTGTQPQHF
TRBV19	TRBD2	many	TRBJ2-5	TGTGCCAGTAGTGCTACTAGCGTTCCGGGGGAGACCCAGTACTTC	CASSATSVPGETQYF
TRBV11-2	NA	NA	TRBJ2-5	TGTGCCAGCAGCTTAGGAGGTGGGGGTGGGGAGACCCAGTACTTC	CASSLGGGGGETQYF
TRBV10-3	NA	NA	TRBJ2-1	TGTGCCATCAGTGACACGGGAACCAGCTCCTACGAGCAGTTCTTC	CAISDTGTSSYEQFF
TRBV6-1	NA	medium-sized	TRBJ2-4	TGTGCCAGCAGTTCCTACTTAGCGTCCAAAAACATTCAGTACTTC	CASSSYLASKNIQYF
TRBV7-3	NA	NA	TRBJ2-5	TGTGCCAGCAGCTTAGGGGGGTCTAGTATAGAGACCCAGTACTTC	CASSLGGSSIETQYF
TRBV6-8	NA	NA	TRBJ2-1	TGTGCCAGCAGGCGGGGTGGATACAATGAGCAGTTCTTC	CASRRGGYNEQFF
TRBV7-9	NA	NA	TRBJ2-5	TGTGCCAGCAGCCTTACTAGAGACACCGGGGAGCTGTACTTC	CASSLTRDTGELYF
TRBV6-5	NA	once	TRBJ2-6	TGTGCCAGCAGTTACTCAGGGATTTCTGGGGCCAACGTCCTGACTTTC	CASSYSGISGANVLTF